This T cell receptor (beta chain) was recovered during a study of T cell responses to AZD1222 COVID-19 vaccine. Study details: Pooled together were second doses at about 4 or about 12 weeks.

Study-level findings and limits: Reports say nearly half of spike-specific TCRs go after unmutated variant regions. Donor demographics were predominantly white British with a female majority; clonal diversity may be underestimated.

This clone was counted once. As yet, its antigen is unknown. Repertoires were generated with immunoSEQ multiplex PCR, while TCRdb's copy carries only in-frame clones and drops some. Of roughly 100,000 clones detected, 87% appear once; the ten largest clones hold under 3.5%. Sequenced material: peripheral blood, taken on day 0 of AZD1222 vaccination. The origin of this receptor is an adult in good health.

The CDR3 loop reads CASSLLGRASEKLFF. CDR3 nucleotides: TGTGCCAGCAGCCTATTGGGCAGGGCCAGTGAAAAACTGTTTTTT. The V and J genes are TRBV5-5 and TRBJ1-4, with D maybe TRBD1 (5 bases). V shed 4 bases and J shed 7 bases, with 17 bases lying between them. The CDR3 consists of 15 residues. Germline CDR1 and CDR2: SGHKS and YYEKEE (reference sequence).